Listed below are T cell receptor beta chains from one sample, sequenced in a study of T cell responses to AZD1222 COVID-19 vaccine. Profiling relied on immunoSEQ multiplex PCR, and the TCRdb table lists in-frame clones only, not all of them. The top ten clones hold 3% to 3.5% of a sample with around 150,000 clones, roughly 90% of them seen once. The material sequenced was peripheral blood, taken 28 days after the second AZD1222 dose. The receptors originated from an adult who received the AZD1222 COVID-19 vaccine. Each CDR3 is given with its conserved first and last residue. The order of the fields is clone size, V gene, J gene, D gene, CDR3 protein, CDR3 DNA. A D gene is named only where the DNA matches it firmly. Rows give clone size only sometimes, using once, few, many, or a class for an expanded clone.

clone_size: NA
v_call: TRBV5-1
j_call: TRBJ1-6
d_call: NA
cdr3_aa: CASSLGGGNSPLHF
cdr3_nt: TGCGCCAGCAGCTTGGGAGGGGGAAATTCACCCCTCCACTTT

clone_size: NA
v_call: TRBV2
j_call: TRBJ2-1
d_call: TRBD2
cdr3_aa: CARLGGLAGGSTYNEQFF
cdr3_nt: TGTGCCCGCCTGGGGGGCCTAGCGGGAGGGTCAACATACAATGAGCAGTTCTTC

clone_size: NA
v_call: TRBV12-5
j_call: TRBJ1-2
d_call: TRBD1
cdr3_aa: CASGSGTGRGYTF
cdr3_nt: TGTGCTAGTGGGTCCGGGACAGGGAGGGGCTACACCTTC

clone_size: NA
v_call: TRBV27
j_call: TRBJ2-7
d_call: TRBD2
cdr3_aa: CASSFVGGSSYEQYF
cdr3_nt: TGTGCCAGCAGTTTTGTCGGGGGGAGCTCCTACGAGCAGTACTTC

clone_size: NA
v_call: TRBV5-1
j_call: TRBJ1-5
d_call: NA
cdr3_aa: CASSLDGLNQPQHF
cdr3_nt: TGCGCCAGCAGCTTGGATGGGCTAAATCAGCCCCAGCATTTT

clone_size: NA
v_call: TRBV19
j_call: TRBJ2-5
d_call: TRBD2
cdr3_aa: CASSLWTSGIGETQYF
cdr3_nt: TGTGCCAGTAGTCTCTGGACTAGCGGGATAGGGGAGACCCAGTACTTC

clone_size: NA
v_call: TRBV15
j_call: TRBJ1-6
d_call: NA
cdr3_aa: CATSRDRASPLHF
cdr3_nt: TGTGCCACCAGCAGAGATAGAGCTTCACCCCTCCACTTT

clone_size: NA
v_call: TRBV5-1
j_call: TRBJ2-7
d_call: NA
cdr3_aa: CASSLSPGAYEQYF
cdr3_nt: TGCGCCAGCAGCTTGAGTCCAGGAGCCTACGAGCAGTACTTC

clone_size: NA
v_call: TRBV4-1
j_call: TRBJ2-5
d_call: TRBD2
cdr3_aa: CARSQNHPGPGGSGRSRETQYF
cdr3_nt: TGCGCACGCAGCCAAAACCACCCGGGACCGGGGGGGAGCGGGAGGTCGCGGGAGACCCAGTACTTC

clone_size: NA
v_call: TRBV3-1/TRBV3-2
j_call: TRBJ2-5
d_call: NA
cdr3_aa: CASSQGKDLGRDF
cdr3_nt: TGTGCCAGCAGCCAAGGGAAAGACTTGGGTAGGGACTTC

clone_size: once
v_call: TRBV29-1
j_call: TRBJ2-1
d_call: TRBD1
cdr3_aa: CSVDSGGNEQFF
cdr3_nt: TGCAGCGTTGATTCAGGGGGCAATGAGCAGTTCTTC

clone_size: NA
v_call: TRBV9
j_call: TRBJ2-1
d_call: NA
cdr3_aa: CASSVDRGSSSYNEQFF
cdr3_nt: TGTGCCAGCAGCGTAGACCGGGGATCGAGCTCCTACAATGAGCAGTTCTTC

clone_size: NA
v_call: TRBV3-1/TRBV3-2
j_call: TRBJ1-1
d_call: TRBD1
cdr3_aa: CASRRGQGNTEAFF
cdr3_nt: TGTGCCAGCAGACGGGGACAGGGTAACACTGAAGCTTTCTTT

clone_size: once
v_call: TRBV11-2
j_call: TRBJ1-4
d_call: NA
cdr3_aa: CASSLGRGYAVGEKLFF
cdr3_nt: TGTGCCAGCAGCTTAGGCAGGGGCTATGCGGTGGGTGAAAAACTGTTTTTT

clone_size: NA
v_call: TRBV7-9
j_call: TRBJ1-2
d_call: TRBD1
cdr3_aa: CASSSSTGVYGYTF
cdr3_nt: TGTGCCAGCAGCTCTTCGACAGGGGTCTATGGCTACACCTTC

clone_size: NA
v_call: TRBV19
j_call: TRBJ1-1
d_call: TRBD1
cdr3_aa: CASTVTGIDTEAFF
cdr3_nt: TGTGCCAGTACCGTGACAGGGATCGACACTGAAGCTTTCTTT

clone_size: NA
v_call: TRBV5-1
j_call: TRBJ2-5
d_call: TRBD2
cdr3_aa: CASSSPGGKETQYF
cdr3_nt: TGCGCCAGCAGCTCCCCGGGGGGGAAAGAGACCCAGTACTTC

clone_size: NA
v_call: TRBV6-5
j_call: TRBJ1-4
d_call: NA
cdr3_aa: CASSYALTATNEKLFF
cdr3_nt: TGTGCCAGCAGTTACGCGCTAACCGCAACTAATGAAAAACTGTTTTTT

clone_size: NA
v_call: TRBV25-1
j_call: TRBJ2-7
d_call: NA
cdr3_aa: CASSDYPRPGAYEQYF
cdr3_nt: TGTGCCAGCAGTGATTATCCCCGGCCGGGAGCCTACGAGCAGTACTTC

clone_size: NA
v_call: TRBV5-1
j_call: TRBJ2-1
d_call: NA
cdr3_aa: CASSPPSGNNNEQFF
cdr3_nt: TGCGCCAGCAGCCCCCCCAGCGGCAATAACAATGAGCAGTTCTTC

clone_size: NA
v_call: TRBV30
j_call: TRBJ2-5
d_call: TRBD1
cdr3_aa: CAWKRQGQETQYF
cdr3_nt: TGTGCCTGGAAACGACAGGGACAAGAGACCCAGTACTTC

clone_size: NA
v_call: TRBV3-1/TRBV3-2
j_call: TRBJ2-7
d_call: TRBD1
cdr3_aa: CASSPWDSTAYEQYF
cdr3_nt: TGTGCCAGCAGCCCCTGGGACAGCACAGCCTACGAGCAGTACTTC

clone_size: NA
v_call: TRBV6-4
j_call: TRBJ2-2
d_call: NA
cdr3_aa: CASSPREGPTGELFF
cdr3_nt: TGTGCCAGCAGCCCCCGTGAGGGGCCCACCGGGGAGCTGTTTTTT

clone_size: NA
v_call: TRBV2
j_call: TRBJ1-5
d_call: NA
cdr3_aa: CASSQGDNQPQHF
cdr3_nt: TGTGCCAGCAGCCAGGGAGACAATCAGCCCCAGCATTTT